This passage covers 20 T cell receptor beta chains from one sample sequenced in a study of cytomegalovirus exposure and HLA in healthy donors. Assay: immunoSEQ multiplex PCR; the TCRdb copy retains only in-frame clones and omits some. The table includes roughly 57,000 clones, 93% detected once. The source material was PBMCs. The receptors derive from a woman younger than 30 in good health and CMV-seropositive.

Remarks on this clone: Relative to the germline gene, one junction end is altered; a read error may explain this. This chain links TRBV7-7 with TRBJ2-1; 7 nucleotides align to TRBD1. CDR1 and CDR2 (germline): SSHAT, FNYEAQ (reference sequence). This CDR3 region has 15 residues. The CDR3 here is CASTLGTDRNNEQFF. The CDR3 nucleotides read TGTGCCAGCACCTTAGGGACAGACCGAAACAATGAGCAGTTCTTC.

The chain is built from TRBV2 and TRBJ2-3; tentatively, D is TRBD1 (5 bases). The CDR3 spans 16 residues. V lost 1 base and J 2 bases, leaving 13 bases between the germline ends. CDR1 is SNHLY and CDR2 is FYNNEI in the germline V gene. The CDR3 sequence: CASSEERQLPTDTQYF. DNA of the CDR3: TGTGCCAGCAGTGAAGAAAGACAGCTTCCCACAGATACGCAGTATTTT.

The chain links TRBV6-5 to TRBJ1-2, with 7 bases identical to TRBD1. Germline V gene lookup returns CDR1 MNHEY and CDR2 SVGAGI. Unmatched junction bases numbered 15, after V lost 7 bases and J lost 10 bases. The CDR3 totals 14 residues. In DNA form, the CDR3 reads TGTGCCAGCAACTTTGACAGGGAGGCCAAATACTACACCTTC. It encodes CASNFDREAKYYTF.

The chain is built from TRBV11-2 and TRBJ1-2; 7 nucleotides agree with TRBD1. V lost 3 bases and J lost 4; bases outside the gene matches: 2. The germline gives CDR1 SGHAT, CDR2 FQNNGV. There are 13 residues in the CDR3. The CDR3 DNA reads TGTGCCAGCAGCTTGCCAGGGGGCTATGGCTACACCTTC. Protein sequence: CASSLPGGYGYTF. Variable domain in full (rest from reference TRBV11-2 and TRBJ1-2): EAGVAQSPRYKIIEKRQSVAFWCNPISGHATLYWYQQILGQGPKLLIQFQNNGVVDDSQLPKDRFSAERLKGVDSTLKIQPAKLEDSAVYLCASSLPGGYGYTFGSGTRLTVV.

The V gene is TRBV11-2, the J gene TRBJ1-2; 8 bases fit TRBD1. The V gene end was trimmed by 4 bases and the J gene end by 2 bases; junction bases not matched to a gene: 9. Germline assignment: CDR1 SGHAT and CDR2 FQNNGV. This CDR3 contains 16 residues. As DNA, the CDR3 is TGTGCCAGCAGCTCAGTAAAGCAGGGGGCGAACTATGGCTACACCTTC. Translated: CASSSVKQGANYGYTF.

CDR3: CASSISGLYGYTF. The CDR3 DNA follows: TGTGCCAGCAGCATCTCGGGACTCTATGGCTACACCTTC. The rearrangement joins TRBV7-4 to TRBJ1-2; weak D call: TRBD1 (5 bases). V shed 5 bases and J shed 4 bases, with 11 bases lying between them. The germline gives CDR1 SGHVT, CDR2 SQSDAQ. CDR3 length: 13 amino acids.

The rearrangement links TRBV15 to TRBJ2-5, with D possibly TRBD1 on 6 matching bases. This CDR3 contains 14 residues. The V end was cut by 3 bases, the J end by 4 bases, with 12 bases between. Germline-derived CDR1 and CDR2 are LNHNV and YYDKDF (reference sequence). Written as DNA, the CDR3 is TGTGCCACCAGCAGGGACAGAGGGGGAGAGACCCAGTACTTC. Translation: CATSRDRGGETQYF. The full variable domain, its missing parts supplied by reference TRBV15 and TRBJ2-5, is DAMVIQNPRYQVTQFGKPVTLSCSQTLNHNVMYWYQQKSSQAPKLLFHYYDKDFNNEADTPDNFQSRRPNTSFCFLDIRSPGLGDTAMYLCATSRDRGGETQYFGPGTRLLVL.

This chain uses TRBV2 with TRBJ1-5; D ambiguous. V shed 0 bases and J shed 3 bases, with 12 bases lying between them. Per the germline V gene, CDR1 is SNHLY and CDR2 is FYNNEI. This CDR3 is 16 amino acids long. The DNA of the CDR3 is TGTGCCAGCAGTGAAGCAGGAGCGGGCACCAATCAGCCCCAGCATTTT. This sequence encodes CASSEAGAGTNQPQHF.

In DNA, the CDR3 is TGTGCCAGCAGTTTAACGGTGAACACTGAAGCTTTCTTT. Residues: CASSLTVNTEAFF. The rearrangement joins TRBV6-5 to TRBJ1-1; D remains ambiguous. The CDR3 length is 13 residues. From germline, CDR1 is MNHEY and CDR2 SVGAGI. The V and J ends lost 4 bases and 0 bases respectively, with 6 bases between them.

This clone appeared a single time. This chain joins TRBV28 and TRBJ1-1, with TRBD1 identical over 7 bases. Germline loops: CDR1 MDHEN, CDR2 SYDVKM. The CDR3 contains 15 residues. Losses at the gene ends were 6 bases for V and 9 bases for J; bases not matched to a gene: 16. The CDR3 bases are TGTGCCAGCAGCCCTTTCCCTAACAGGGGATTAAAAGCTTTCTTT. Translation: CASSPFPNRGLKAFF.

The V and J genes are TRBV30 and TRBJ2-7, with 9 bases lining up with TRBD2. Germline CDR1 and CDR2: GTSNPN and SVGIG (reference sequence). The trim removed 0 bases at V and 3 bases at J, leaving 12 bases unmatched. The CDR3 spans 17 residues. CDR3 region: CAWSVEGAGGRRYEQYF. For the CDR3, the DNA is TGTGCCTGGAGTGTAGAAGGAGCGGGGGGCCGGCGCTACGAGCAGTACTTC. The whole variable domain, filled in from reference TRBV30 and TRBJ2-7, reads SQTIHQWPATLVQPVGSPLSLECTVEGTSNPNLYWYRQAAGRGLQLLFYSVGIGQISSEVPQNLSASRPQDRQFILSSKKLLLSDSGFYLCAWSVEGAGGRRYEQYFGPGTRLTVT.

This sequence joins TRBV30 and TRBJ2-5; TRBD1 matches 10 bases. Unmatched junction bases numbered 9, after V lost 3 bases and J lost 5 bases. This CDR3 has 15 residues. CDR1 GTSNPN and CDR2 SVGIG come from the germline V gene (reference sequence). The CDR3 is CAWRGQGPYRETQYF. The CDR3 DNA reads as TGTGCCTGGAGGGGACAGGGGCCCTACCGGGAGACCCAGTACTTC.

The J gene is TRBJ2-7, the V gene TRBV5-1; the match to TRBD1 covers 7 bases. V was pared by 4 bases and J by 5 bases, with 12 bases of the junction left unmatched. The CDR3 runs 15 residues. The germline V gene encodes CDR1 SGHRS and CDR2 YFSETQ. CDR3 sequence (DNA): TGCGCCAGCAGCCCAAACCGGGACAGTGTAGACGAGCAGTACTTC. Protein product: CASSPNRDSVDEQYF.

Written as DNA, the CDR3 is TGTGCCACCAGCAGGGAGGGGTATCTCGGAAACACCATATATTTT. Protein sequence: CATSREGYLGNTIYF. The V gene is TRBV15, the J gene TRBJ1-3, with TRBD1 as a possible D gene (5 bases). CDR3 length equals 15 residues. Germline V gene lookup returns CDR1 LNHNV and CDR2 YYDKDF (reference sequence). V lost 3 bases and J lost 4, with 13 bases in between.

The chain uses TRBV28 and TRBJ2-7; D is ambiguous. CDR1 and CDR2 (germline): MDHEN, SYDVKM. This CDR3 comprises 11 residues. V gave up 5 bases and J gave up 2 bases, with 4 bases separating them. The CDR3, as DNA: TGTGCCAGCAGTGCGACCTACGAGCAGTACTTC. It yields the protein CASSATYEQYF.

The rearrangement uses TRBV7-2 and TRBJ2-3, with D perhaps TRBD1 (5 bases). The germline CDR1 and CDR2 sequences are SGHTA and FQGNSA. CDR3 length: 12 amino acids. V was trimmed by 6 bases and J by 7 bases, leaving 11 bases between them. Here the CDR3 DNA reads TGTGCCAGCAGGACCGACAGTCATACGCAGTATTTT. As protein: CASRTDSHTQYF. Supplemented by reference TRBV7-2 and TRBJ2-3, the full variable domain reads GAGVSQSPSNKVTEKGKDVELRCDPISGHTALYWYRQSLGQGLEFLIYFQGNSAPDKSGLPSDRFSAERTGGSVSTLTIQRTQQEDSAVYLCASRTDSHTQYFGPGTRLTVL.

The chain joins TRBV9 to TRBJ1-2, with 11 nucleotides matching TRBD1. The CDR3 covers 16 residues. The trim removed 4 bases at V and 2 bases at J, leaving 7 bases unmatched. Germline assignment: CDR1 SGDLS and CDR2 YYNGEE. CDR3 loop: CASSLPGTGGNYGYTF. In nucleotides, the CDR3 is TGTGCCAGCAGCCTTCCCGGGACAGGGGGGAACTATGGCTACACCTTC. The variable domain in full, with the rest retrieved from reference TRBV9 and TRBJ1-2, is DSGVTQTPKHLITATGQRVTLRCSPRSGDLSVYWYQQSLDQGLQFLIQYYNGEERAKGNILERFSAQQFPDLHSELNLSSLELGDSALYFCASSLPGTGGNYGYTFGSGTRLTVV.

The chain has TRBV5-4 and TRBJ1-4; TRBD1 matches 7 bases. The J segment lost 8 bases and the V segment lost 4 bases, leaving 8 bases of the junction unmatched. The CDR3 length is 14 residues. CDR1 and CDR2 from the germline V gene are SGHNT and YYREEE (reference sequence). CDR3 in DNA: TGTGCCAGCAGCCCGGACAGGCGGCGAGAAAAACTGTTTTTT. The encoded protein is CASSPDRRREKLFF.

The chain employs TRBV19 and TRBJ1-2, with a possible D match to TRBD1 (6 bases). Between the trimmed V and J ends, which lost 3 bases and 1 base, there was a span of 15 bases. This CDR3 comprises 16 residues. Germline loops: CDR1 LNHDA, CDR2 SQIVND (reference sequence). For the CDR3, the DNA is TGTGCCAGTAGTATGGGCAGGGGCGGCTTTAACTATGGCTACACCTTC. Amino acids: CASSMGRGGFNYGYTF.

The rearrangement uses TRBV20-1 and TRBJ2-7; 7 bases fit TRBD2. CDR1 DFQATT and CDR2 SNEGSKA come from the germline V gene (reference sequence). V trimming: 6 bases; J trimming: 5 bases; junction bases outside the gene matches: 4. This CDR3 is built from 11 residues. CDR3 sequence reads: CSAMRGNEQYF. Written as DNA, the CDR3 is TGCAGTGCCATGCGGGGGAACGAGCAGTACTTC.